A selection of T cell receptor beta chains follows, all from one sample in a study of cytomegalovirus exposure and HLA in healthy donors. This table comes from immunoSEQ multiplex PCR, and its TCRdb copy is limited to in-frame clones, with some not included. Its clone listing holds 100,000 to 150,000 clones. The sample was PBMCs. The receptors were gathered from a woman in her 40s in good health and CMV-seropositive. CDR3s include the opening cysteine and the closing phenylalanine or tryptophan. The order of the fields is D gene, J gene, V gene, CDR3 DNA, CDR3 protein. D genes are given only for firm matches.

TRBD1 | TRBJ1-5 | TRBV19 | TGTGCCAGTAGTATGGGACAGGGTCATCAGCCCCAGCATTTT | CASSMGQGHQPQHF
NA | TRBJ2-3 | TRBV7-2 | TGTGCCAGCAGCTTAGAGACTACCACAGATACGCAGTATTTT | CASSLETTTDTQYF
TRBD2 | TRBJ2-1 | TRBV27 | TGTGCCAGCAGTCTGGGGACTAGCGGGAGGAATGAGCAGTTCTTC | CASSLGTSGRNEQFF
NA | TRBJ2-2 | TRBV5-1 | TGCGCCAGCAACAGGGCCGGGGAGCTGTTTTTT | CASNRAGELFF
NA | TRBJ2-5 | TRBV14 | TGTGCCAGCAGCCAAGCCACAGGGCGGGCGACCCAGTACTTC | CASSQATGRATQYF
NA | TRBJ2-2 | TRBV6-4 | TGTGCCAGCAGCCACACCAGTAACGCCGACACCGGGGAGCTGTTTTTT | CASSHTSNADTGELFF
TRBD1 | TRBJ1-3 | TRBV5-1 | TGCGCCAGCAGCGCCGGGACAGGGGTCGGGGGAAACACCATATATTTT | CASSAGTGVGGNTIYF
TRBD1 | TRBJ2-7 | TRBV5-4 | TGTGCCAGCAGCGGGTCCGGGGACAGGGGGCTTTACGAGCAGTACTTC | CASSGSGDRGLYEQYF
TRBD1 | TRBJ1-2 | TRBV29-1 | TGCAGCGCAAGGGACAGGGGAAATTATGGCTACACCTTC | CSARDRGNYGYTF
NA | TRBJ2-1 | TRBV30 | TGTGCCTGGAATAGACAGTACAATGAGCAGTTCTTC | CAWNRQYNEQFF
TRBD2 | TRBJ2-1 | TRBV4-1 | TGCGCCAGCAGCCAGGCTAGCGGTTTGAGCTCCTACAATGAGCAGTTCTTC | CASSQASGLSSYNEQFF
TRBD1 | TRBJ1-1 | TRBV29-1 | TGCAGCGTTGAACCTAGGCCAGGGGGCGAAGCTTTCTTT | CSVEPRPGGEAFF
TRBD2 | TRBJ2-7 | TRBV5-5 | TGTGCCACCTCGAGGGCTAGCGGGAGTACTTACGAGCAGTACTTC | CATSRASGSTYEQYF
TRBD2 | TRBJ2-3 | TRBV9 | TGTGCCAGCAGTTCCCCGGGGGGGTCGGCAGATACGCAGTATTTT | CASSSPGGSADTQYF
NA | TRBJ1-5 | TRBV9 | TGTGCCAGCAGCGTAGATGGGGGGAGCAATCAGCCCCAGCATTTT | CASSVDGGSNQPQHF
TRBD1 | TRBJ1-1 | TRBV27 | TGTGCCAGCAGTCCTGGGACAGCCAACACTGAAGCTTTCTTT | CASSPGTANTEAFF
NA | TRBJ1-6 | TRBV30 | TGTGCCTGGAGGGGGGGGGAGAATTCACCCCTCCACTTT | CAWRGGENSPLHF
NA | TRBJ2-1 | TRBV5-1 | TGCGCCAGCAGCTTGAACCTCGGGGGCTACAATGAGCAGTTCTTC | CASSLNLGGYNEQFF
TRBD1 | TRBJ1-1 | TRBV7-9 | TGTGCCAGCAGTCAGACTGGACAGGGGGCGCGAGCTTTCTTT | CASSQTGQGARAFF
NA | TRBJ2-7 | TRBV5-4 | TGTGCCAGCAGCTTAGACAGGGAGCGGGCCGAGCAGTACTTC | CASSLDRERAEQYF
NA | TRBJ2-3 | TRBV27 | TGTGCCAGCAGTTCCACTGCGGCGGGCGAGGCAGATACGCAGTATTTT | CASSSTAAGEADTQYF
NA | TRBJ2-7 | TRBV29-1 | TGCAGCGTTGAAGCAGGGGCCGGGGAGCAGTACTTC | CSVEAGAGEQYF
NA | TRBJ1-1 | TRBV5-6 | TGTGCCAGCAGCTTAAGTCCCAGGGGGAACACTGAAGCTTTCTTT | CASSLSPRGNTEAFF
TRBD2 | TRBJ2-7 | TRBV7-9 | TGTGCCAGCAGCTTGGAGCTAGCGGGAGGGCCCGGCCACGAGCAGTACTTC | CASSLELAGGPGHEQYF
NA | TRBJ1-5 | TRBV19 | TGTGCCAGTAGTATAGCGGATCAGCCCCAGCATTTT | CASSIADQPQHF
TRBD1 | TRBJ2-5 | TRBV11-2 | TGTGCCAGCAGCTTAGGACAGGGGCGGGAAGAGACCCAGTACTTC | CASSLGQGREETQYF
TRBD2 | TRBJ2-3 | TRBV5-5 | TGTGCCAGCAGCTTGGTTCTAGCGGGAGGGGATACGCAGTATTTT | CASSLVLAGGDTQYF
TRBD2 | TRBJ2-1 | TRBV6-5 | TGTGCCAGCAGACTCCGGATAGCGGGACACAATGAGCAGTTCTTC | CASRLRIAGHNEQFF
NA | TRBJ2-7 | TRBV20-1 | TGCAGGAGCCTTGAGCAGTACTTC | CRSLEQYF